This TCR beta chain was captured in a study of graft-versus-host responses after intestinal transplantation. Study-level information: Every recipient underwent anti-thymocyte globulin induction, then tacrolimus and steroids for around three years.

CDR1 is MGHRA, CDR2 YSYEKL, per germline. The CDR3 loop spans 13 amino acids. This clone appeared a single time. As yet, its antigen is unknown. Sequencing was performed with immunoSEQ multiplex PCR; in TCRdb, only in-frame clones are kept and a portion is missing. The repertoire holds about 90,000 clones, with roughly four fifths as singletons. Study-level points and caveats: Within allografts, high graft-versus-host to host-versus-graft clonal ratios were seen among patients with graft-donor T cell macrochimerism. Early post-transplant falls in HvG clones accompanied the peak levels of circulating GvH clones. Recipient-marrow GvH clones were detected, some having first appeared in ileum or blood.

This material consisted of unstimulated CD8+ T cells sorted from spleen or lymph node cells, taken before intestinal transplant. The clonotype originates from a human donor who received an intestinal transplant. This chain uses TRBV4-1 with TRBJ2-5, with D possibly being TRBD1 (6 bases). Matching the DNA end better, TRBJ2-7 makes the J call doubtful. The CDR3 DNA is TGCGCCGCTGGGGGCAGGGGTGGCGACGAGCAGTACTTC. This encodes CAAGGRGGDEQYF.